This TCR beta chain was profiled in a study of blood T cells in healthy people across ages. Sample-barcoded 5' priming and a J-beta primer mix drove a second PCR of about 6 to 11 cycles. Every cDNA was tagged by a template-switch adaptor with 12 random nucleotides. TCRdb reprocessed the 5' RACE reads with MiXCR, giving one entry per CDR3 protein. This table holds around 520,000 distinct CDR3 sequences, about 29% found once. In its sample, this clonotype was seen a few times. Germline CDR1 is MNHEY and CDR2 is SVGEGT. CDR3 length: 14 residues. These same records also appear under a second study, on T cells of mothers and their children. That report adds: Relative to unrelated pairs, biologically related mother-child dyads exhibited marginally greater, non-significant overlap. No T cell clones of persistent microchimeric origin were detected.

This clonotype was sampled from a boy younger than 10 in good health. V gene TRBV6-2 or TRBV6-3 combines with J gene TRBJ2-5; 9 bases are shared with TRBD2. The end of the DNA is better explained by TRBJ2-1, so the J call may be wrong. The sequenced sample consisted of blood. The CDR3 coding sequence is TGTGCCAGCAGTTGGCGGGAGGGCCGCTATGAGCAGTTCTTC. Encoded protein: CASSWREGRYEQFF.